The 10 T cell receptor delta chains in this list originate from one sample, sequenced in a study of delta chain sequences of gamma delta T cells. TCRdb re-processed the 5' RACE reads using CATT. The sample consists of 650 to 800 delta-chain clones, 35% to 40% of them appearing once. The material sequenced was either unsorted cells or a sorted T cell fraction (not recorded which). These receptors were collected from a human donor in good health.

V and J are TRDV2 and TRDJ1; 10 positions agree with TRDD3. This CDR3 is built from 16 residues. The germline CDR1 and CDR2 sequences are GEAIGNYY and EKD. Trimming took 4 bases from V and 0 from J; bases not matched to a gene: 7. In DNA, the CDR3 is TGTGCCTGTGATCTCCTTACTGGGGGATACACCGATAAACTCATCTTT. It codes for CACDLLTGGYTDKLIF.

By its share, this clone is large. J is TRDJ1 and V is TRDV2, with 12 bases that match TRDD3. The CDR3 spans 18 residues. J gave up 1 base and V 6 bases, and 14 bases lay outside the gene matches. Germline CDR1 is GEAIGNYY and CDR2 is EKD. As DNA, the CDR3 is TGTGCCTGTTCATATTTAGTACTGGGGGATACTCGCACCGATAAACTCATCTTT. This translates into CACSYLVLGDTRTDKLIF.

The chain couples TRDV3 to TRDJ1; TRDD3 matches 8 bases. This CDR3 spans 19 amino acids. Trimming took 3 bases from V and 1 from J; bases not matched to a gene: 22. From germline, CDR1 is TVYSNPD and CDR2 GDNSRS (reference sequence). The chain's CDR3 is CAFERRRSVLGGTTDKLIF. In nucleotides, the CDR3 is TGTGCCTTCGAACGGAGGCGTTCTGTACTGGGGGGGACCACCGATAAACTCATCTTT.

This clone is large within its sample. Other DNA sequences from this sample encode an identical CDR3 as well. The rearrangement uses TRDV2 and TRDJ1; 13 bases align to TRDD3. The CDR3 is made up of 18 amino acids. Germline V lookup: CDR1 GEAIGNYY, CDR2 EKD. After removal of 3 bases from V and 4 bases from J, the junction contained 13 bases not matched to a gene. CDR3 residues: CACDLLTGGYAVNDKLIF. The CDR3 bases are TGTGCCTGTGACCTACTTACTGGGGGATACGCGGTTAACGATAAACTCATCTTT.

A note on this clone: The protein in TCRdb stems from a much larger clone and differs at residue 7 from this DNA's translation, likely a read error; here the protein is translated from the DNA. The CDR3 region has the DNA TGTGCTCTTGGGGCCCTCAGACACGGGGGGAAGGACTACACCGATAAACTCATCTTT. It specifies CALGALRHGGKDYTDKLIF. The chain joins TRDV1 to TRDJ1; weak D call: TRDD3 (6 bases). Germline CDR1 TSWWSYY, CDR2 QGS. The CDR3 contains 19 residues. V gave up 4 bases and J gave up 0 bases, with 24 bases separating them.

For the CDR3, the DNA is TGTGCCTGTGATCCTGTACTGGGGGATACGTCCCCTGGGGGATTGTACACCGATAAACTCATCTTT. Translation gives CACDPVLGDTSPGGLYTDKLIF. This sequence joins TRDV2 and TRDJ1, with 13 bases identical to TRDD3. Germline assignment: CDR1 GEAIGNYY and CDR2 EKD. This CDR3 spans 22 amino acids. With V trimmed by 4 bases and J by 0 bases, 22 bases remained unmatched.

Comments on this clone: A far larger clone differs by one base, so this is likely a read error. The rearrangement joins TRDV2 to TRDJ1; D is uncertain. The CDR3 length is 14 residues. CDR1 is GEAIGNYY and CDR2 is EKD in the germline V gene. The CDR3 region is CARDTVGDTDKLIF. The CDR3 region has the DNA TGTGCCCGTGACACCGTAGGGGACACCGATAAACTCATCTTT.

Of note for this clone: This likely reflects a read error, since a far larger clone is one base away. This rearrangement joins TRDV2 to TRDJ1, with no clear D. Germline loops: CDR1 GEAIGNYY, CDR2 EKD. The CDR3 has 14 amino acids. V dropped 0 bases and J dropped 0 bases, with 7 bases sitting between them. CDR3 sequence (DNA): TGTGCCTGTGACACCGTAAGGGACACCGATAAACTCATCTTT. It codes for CACDTVRDTDKLIF.

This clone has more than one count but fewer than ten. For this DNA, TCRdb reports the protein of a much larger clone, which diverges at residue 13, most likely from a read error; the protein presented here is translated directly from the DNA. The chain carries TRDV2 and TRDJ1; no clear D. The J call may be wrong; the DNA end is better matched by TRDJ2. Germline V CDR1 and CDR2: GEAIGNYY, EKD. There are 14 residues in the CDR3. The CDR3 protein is CACDSVAYTDKLFF. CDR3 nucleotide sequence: TGTGCCTGTGACTCTGTGGCGTACACCGATAAACTCTTCTTT.

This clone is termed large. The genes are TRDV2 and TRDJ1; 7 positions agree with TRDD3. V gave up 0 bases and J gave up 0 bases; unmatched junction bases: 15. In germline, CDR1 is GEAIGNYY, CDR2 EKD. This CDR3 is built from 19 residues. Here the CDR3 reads CACDTIPGGPPLYTDKLIF. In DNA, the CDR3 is TGTGCCTGTGACACCATTCCTGGGGGTCCACCCCTGTACACCGATAAACTCATCTTT.